The clone carrying this TCR beta chain was picked up many times. Researchers made TCR cDNA using 5'RACE template switching, and this step added a universal primer site and UMIs. Using its own MiXCR run on the 5' RACE reads, TCRdb lists one record per CDR3 protein. The table shows approximately 330,000 distinct CDR3 sequences, with approximately 4% occurring only once. This entry belongs to a study of T cells after yellow fever vaccination. CDR1 and CDR2 from the germline V gene are SGHRS and YFSETQ. With V trimmed by 1 base and J by 1 base, 4 bases remained unmatched. CDR3 length: 15 amino acids. The chain combines TRBV5-1 with TRBJ1-1; 7 bases align to TRBD1. The TCR originated in a man aged 18 to 29 who received the YFV17D yellow fever vaccine. This sample comprised PBMCs, obtained 5 days after the yellow fever booster vaccination. The CDR3 DNA reads TGCGCCAGCAGCTTGTGGGGGACAGCGAACACTGAAGCTTTCTTT. This sequence encodes CASSLWGTANTEAFF.